This TCR beta chain was recorded in a study of cytomegalovirus exposure and HLA in healthy donors. The study's findings and limits: Later analysis indicated greater clonal expansion among HLA-associated TCR beta chains than among equally common other chains.

The PCR had 60 Vbeta and 13 Jbeta primers. Using immunoSEQ multiplex PCR, the repertoire was profiled, and TCRdb retains in-frame clones only, with some absent. The repertoire includes 98,000 or so clones, 70% to 85% of them detected once, and roughly 5.4% sits in the top ten. The CDR3 sequence is 16 residues long. CDR1 ENHRY and CDR2 SYGVKD come from the germline V gene. This clone was detected only once. Its antigen is not known. Mismatch with germline at one junction end may stem from a read error. The receptor's source is a woman between 18 and 30 years old in good health and CMV-seropositive. The sample comprised PBMCs. This chain connects TRBV10-3 to TRBJ2-1; D is possibly TRBD1 (8 bases). The CDR3 sequence: CAIGPSGQGSSNEQFF. Here the CDR3 DNA reads TGTGCCATCGGCCCTAGCGGACAGGGCTCCTCCAATGAGCAGTTCTTC.